Given below is one T cell receptor (beta chain) in context. The antigen remains undetermined. This entry belongs to a study of identifying expanded T cells in peripheral blood. Overall study results and limits: Roughly two-week clone count variance significantly increased as total template count grew.

The table came from immunoSEQ multiplex PCR; TCRdb's copy has only in-frame clones and leaves some out. The sample records under 90,000 clones, roughly 90% being singletons. This CDR3 has 13 residues. Trimming pared 3 bases from V and 4 bases from J, leaving 6 bases between. Germline CDR1 reads WNHNN; CDR2 reads SYGVQD (reference sequence). The sequencing sample was made of blood. This sequence originates from a person aged 18 to 75 in good health. The chain combines TRBV10-1 with TRBJ2-2; D ambiguous. The DNA of the CDR3 is TGCGCCAGCAGTGAACACCTCACCGGGGAGCTGTTTTTT. Protein: CASSEHLTGELFF.